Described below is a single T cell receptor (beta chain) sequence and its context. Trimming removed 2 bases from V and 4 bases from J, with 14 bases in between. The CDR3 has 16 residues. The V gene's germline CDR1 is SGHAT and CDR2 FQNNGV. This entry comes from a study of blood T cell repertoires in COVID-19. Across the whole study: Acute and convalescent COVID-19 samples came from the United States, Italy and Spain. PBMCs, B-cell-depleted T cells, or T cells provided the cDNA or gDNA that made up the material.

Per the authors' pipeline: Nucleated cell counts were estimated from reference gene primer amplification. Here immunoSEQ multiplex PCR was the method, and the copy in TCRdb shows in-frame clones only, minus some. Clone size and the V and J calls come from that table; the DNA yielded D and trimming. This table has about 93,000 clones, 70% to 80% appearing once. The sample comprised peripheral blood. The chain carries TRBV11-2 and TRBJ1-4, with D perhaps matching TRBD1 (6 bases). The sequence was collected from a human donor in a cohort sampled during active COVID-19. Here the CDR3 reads CASSLFGGASNEKLFF. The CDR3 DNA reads TGTGCCAGCAGCTTATTTGGGGGCGCGAGTAATGAAAAACTGTTTTTT.